The entry below gives a single T cell receptor (beta chain) sequence along with its context. Its antigen is not known. These data come from a study of molecular identifiers for immune sequencing clone quantification. Using a CD8+CD4-CCR7+CD45RA+ phenotype, naive CD8 T cells were sorted. General observations from the study: In naive cells, under 1% of molecules belonged to clones above 20 RNA copies, against over 99% in effector cells.

V gave up 3 bases and J gave up 4 bases, with 11 bases separating them. Germline assignment: CDR1 SGDLS and CDR2 YYNGEE. This CDR3 is 14 amino acids long. TCRdb ran MiXCR on the PCR reads and lists one entry per CDR3 protein. In the table there are 400,000 to 600,000 distinct CDR3 sequences, about a quarter of which are singletons. Material: naive CD8+ T cells from blood, with Jurkat cell RNA spiked in. Indicated subset: FACS-sorted CD8+CD4-CCR7+CD45RA+ naive T cells. This receptor was identified in a human donor in good health. Some libraries in this study had Jurkat cell RNA spiked in. V is TRBV9 and J is TRBJ1-5; a possible D gene is TRBD1 (6 bases). The CDR3 loop reads CASSETGTNQPQHF. In DNA, the CDR3 is TGTGCCAGCAGCGAGACAGGAACGAATCAGCCCCAGCATTTT.